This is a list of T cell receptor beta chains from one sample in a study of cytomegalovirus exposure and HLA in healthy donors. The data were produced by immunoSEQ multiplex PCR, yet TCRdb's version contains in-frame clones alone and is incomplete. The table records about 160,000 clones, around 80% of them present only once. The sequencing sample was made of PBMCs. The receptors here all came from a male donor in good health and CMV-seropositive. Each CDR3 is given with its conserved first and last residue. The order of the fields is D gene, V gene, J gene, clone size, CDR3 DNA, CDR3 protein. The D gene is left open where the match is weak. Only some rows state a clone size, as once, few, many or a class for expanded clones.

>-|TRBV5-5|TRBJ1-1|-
TGTGCCAGCAGCTCCTACCCGGGGTCCACTGAAGCTTTCTTT
CASSSYPGSTEAFF
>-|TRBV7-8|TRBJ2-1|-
TGTGCCAGCAGCTTAGAGTTGCGTTTGCGGGACCATGAGCAGTTCTTC
CASSLELRLRDHEQFF
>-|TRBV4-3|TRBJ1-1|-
TGCGCCAGCAGCCAAGGAGTCGGGGGGCTCGCCGCTTTCTTT
CASSQGVGGLAAFF
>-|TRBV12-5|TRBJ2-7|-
TGTGCTAGTGGGGGCTCGTGCGAGCAGTACTTC
CASGGSCEQYF
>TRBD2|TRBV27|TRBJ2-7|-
TGTGCCAGCAGTTCCCAGCGGGAGGGCCCCCACGAGCAGTACTTC
CASSSQREGPHEQYF
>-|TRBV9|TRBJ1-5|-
TGTGCCAGCAGCGTAGATACGAGTCAGCCCCAGCATTTT
CASSVDTSQPQHF
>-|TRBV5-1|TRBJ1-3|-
TGCGCCAGCAGCTTAGCCCCTGGAAACACCATATATTTT
CASSLAPGNTIYF
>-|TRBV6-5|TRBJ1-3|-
TGTGCCAGCAGTTACACGGGAGGCTCTGGAAACACCATATATTTT
CASSYTGGSGNTIYF
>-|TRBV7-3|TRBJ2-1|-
TGTGCCAGCAGCCCAGGATTAGGCAATGAGCAGTTCTTC
CASSPGLGNEQFF
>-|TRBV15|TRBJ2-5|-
TGTGCCACCAGCAGAGGCGGAGGCGAGACCCAGTACTTC
CATSRGGGETQYF
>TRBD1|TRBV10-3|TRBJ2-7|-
TGTGCCATCAGCGTCGACAGGGCCAGCGCCTACGAGCAGTACTTC
CAISVDRASAYEQYF
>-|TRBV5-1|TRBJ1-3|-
TGCGCCAGCAGCTTGCGAGGGAGGGGAAACACCATATATTTT
CASSLRGRGNTIYF
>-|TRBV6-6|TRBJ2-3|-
TGTGCCAGCAGTCCCCGGGGCCAGGGGGGTGAGGATACGCAGTATTTT
CASSPRGQGGEDTQYF
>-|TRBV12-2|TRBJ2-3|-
TGTGCAAGTCGCTTAGAGAACGGGACTAGCGGATTCTACACAGATACGCAGTATTTT
CASRLENGTSGFYTDTQYF
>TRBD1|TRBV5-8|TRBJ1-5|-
TGTGCCAGCAGCGATCCGGGACAGGGTTCCAATCAGCCCCAGCATTTT
CASSDPGQGSNQPQHF
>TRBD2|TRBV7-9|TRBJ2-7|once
TGTGCCAGCAGCGGCCGAGCGGGAGTGTACGAGCAGTACTTC
CASSGRAGVYEQYF
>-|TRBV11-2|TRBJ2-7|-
TGTGCCAGCAGCTTAGCCTTGAGCTCCTACGAGCAGTACTTC
CASSLALSSYEQYF
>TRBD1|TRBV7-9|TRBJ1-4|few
TGTTCCAGCAGCTTCTCCGGGCAGGGGCGAGGGGGCGAAAAACTGTTTTTT
CSSSFSGQGRGGEKLFF
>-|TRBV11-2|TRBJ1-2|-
TGTGCCAGCAGCCAGGACTCACCGGGAGGCTACACCTTC
CASSQDSPGGYTF